This T cell receptor (beta chain) was found in a study of technical replicates of blood from several donors. CDR1 and CDR2 from the germline V gene are MGHRA and YSYEKL. Germline trimming cut 0 bases from V and 5 bases from J; bases unmatched to any gene: 15. There are 18 residues in the CDR3. Repertoires were generated with immunoSEQ multiplex PCR, while TCRdb's copy carries only in-frame clones and drops some. Among about 74,000 clones listed, just under 95% were seen once. J is TRBJ2-5 and V is TRBV4-1, with 7 bases that match TRBD1. This sequence was found in a human donor in good health. Specimen: T cells isolated from PBMCs. The CDR3 DNA reads TGCGCCAGCAGCCAAGATCAAAGTAGGGGGCGTCAAGGGGAGACCCAGTACTTC. This encodes CASSQDQSRGRQGETQYF.